A selection of T cell receptor beta chains follows, all from one sample in a study of tumor-infiltrating lymphocytes in localized non-small cell lung cancer. Repertoires were generated with immunoSEQ multiplex PCR, while TCRdb's copy carries only in-frame clones and drops some. This repertoire shows about 23,000 clones, 69% found once; its top ten account for roughly 15%. Sequencing used lung tumor tissue. The receptor source for this set is a human donor with non-small cell lung cancer. Each CDR3 is given with its conserved first and last residue. D genes are given only for firm matches. A clone size is listed for some rows: how often the clone was seen (once, few, many), or a class if it is expanded.

j_call,v_call,d_call,clone_size,cdr3_aa,cdr3_nt
TRBJ1-2,TRBV28,.,.,CASTGHSDYGYTF,TGTGCCAGCACAGGGCATAGTGACTATGGCTACACCTTC
TRBJ2-2,TRBV9,.,once,CASSVKGSEVGELFF,TGTGCCAGCAGCGTCAAGGGCAGTGAGGTCGGGGAGCTGTTTTTT
TRBJ2-7,TRBV6-1,TRBD2,.,CASGGLDGYEQYF,TGTGCCAGCGGCGGACTAGATGGCTACGAGCAGTACTTC
TRBJ1-5,TRBV15,TRBD1,.,CATSRQRQGGNQPQHF,TGTGCCACCAGCAGACAGCGACAGGGTGGAAATCAGCCCCAGCATTTT
TRBJ1-5,TRBV7-3,.,.,CASSQQANQPQHF,TGTGCCAGCAGCCAACAGGCAAATCAGCCCCAGCATTTT
TRBJ2-3,TRBV28,TRBD2,.,CASIGASGTRTDTQYF,TGTGCCAGCATTGGGGCTAGCGGGACTAGGACAGATACGCAGTATTTT
TRBJ1-1,TRBV2,.,.,CASSAANTEAFF,TGTGCCAGCAGTGCTGCGAACACTGAAGCTTTCTTT
TRBJ2-7,TRBV7-2,TRBD2,.,CASSLGTAGVEQYF,TGTGCCAGCAGCTTAGGAACAGCGGGAGTCGAGCAGTACTTC
TRBJ2-1,TRBV28,TRBD2,few,CASSTSGTYNEQFF,TGTGCCAGCAGTACTAGCGGCACCTACAATGAGCAGTTCTTC
TRBJ1-2,TRBV27,TRBD1,.,CASTADRGQGGYTF,TGTGCCAGCACCGCGGACAGGGGGCAGGGTGGCTACACCTTC
TRBJ2-2,TRBV2,.,medium-sized,CASNPQTGAAGELFF,TGTGCCAGCAATCCCCAGACGGGGGCTGCCGGGGAGCTGTTTTTT
TRBJ1-1,TRBV25-1,.,.,CASRQMTEAFF,TGTGCCAGCAGACAGATGACTGAAGCTTTCTTT
TRBJ1-1,TRBV10-3,.,.,CAISENTEAFF,TGTGCCATCAGTGAGAACACTGAAGCTTTCTTT
TRBJ1-2,TRBV6-4,.,.,CASSEGGSPGGYGYTF,TGTGCCAGCTCTGAGGGGGGGTCGCCTGGGGGCTATGGCTACACCTTC
TRBJ1-3,TRBV11-2,.,few,CASSLTSRVYGNTIYF,TGTGCCAGCAGCTTGACCTCCAGGGTGTATGGAAACACCATATATTTT
TRBJ2-1,TRBV6-5,.,once,CASSPPTSSQQFF,TGTGCCAGCAGCCCCCCCACAAGTTCCCAGCAGTTCTTC
TRBJ1-5,TRBV29-1,TRBD1,.,CSVAVGTGYQPQHF,TGCAGCGTTGCGGTTGGGACAGGTTATCAGCCCCAGCATTTT
TRBJ2-1,TRBV18,.,.,CASSPDSGPANEQFF,TGTGCCAGCTCACCCGATTCAGGCCCCGCCAATGAGCAGTTCTTC
TRBJ2-4,TRBV19,TRBD1,.,CASLDRGRRIQYF,TGTGCCAGTCTCGACAGGGGCAGGCGAATTCAGTACTTC
TRBJ2-7,TRBV6-5,TRBD1,few,CASSYSGQGSYEQYF,TGTGCCAGCAGTTACTCCGGACAGGGGTCCTACGAGCAGTACTTC
TRBJ2-7,TRBV5-1,.,.,CASSLEHITYYEQYF,TGCGCCAGCAGCTTGGAACACATCACGTACTACGAGCAGTACTTC
TRBJ1-5,TRBV7-9,.,.,CASSLGISNQPQHF,TGTGCCAGCAGCTTGGGGATTAGCAATCAGCCCCAGCATTTT